This record covers a single TCR beta chain. In the original processing: It was from reference gene primer amplification that nucleated cell counts were estimated. TCRdb's copy holds only in-frame clones and misses some; the assay was immunoSEQ multiplex PCR. The V and J calls and the clone size are those of that table, but D and trimming were determined from the DNA. This sample has approximately 200,000 clones; 85% to 90% occur once, and the top ten carry 1.2%. The V and J ends lost 2 bases and 7 bases respectively, with 9 bases between them. Germline CDR1 and CDR2: LNHDA and SQIVND (reference sequence). The CDR3 length is 14 residues. Those who participated ranged in age from roughly 18 to 95 years and resided in some 24 US areas. Cohort 3 recovery required two negative PCRs, clearance, or symptom resolution. The data were taken from a study of blood T cell repertoires in COVID-19. On the study more broadly: Acute and convalescent COVID-19 specimens originated in the United States, Italy and Spain.

The receptor was derived from a man younger than 40 who had recovered from COVID-19. The V call is TRBV19, the J call TRBJ1-6; D is perhaps TRBD1 (6 bases). Sample: PBMCs or T cells enriched from blood (not recorded which). CDR3 region: CASSITGRNSPLHF. CDR3 sequence (DNA): TGTGCCAGTAGTATAACAGGGCGGAATTCACCCCTCCACTTT.